The clone carrying this TCR beta chain was counted many times. V was trimmed by 4 bases and J by 5 bases, leaving 19 bases between them. This CDR3 spans 16 amino acids. Germline values: CDR1 SGHNT, CDR2 YYREEE (reference sequence). TCRdb re-derived calls from the RT-PCR reads in MiXCR, one entry per CDR3 protein. Here the sample spans 550,000 to 750,000 distinct CDR3 sequences, 14% being singletons. This chain links TRBV5-4 with TRBJ2-1; D possibly uses TRBD1 or TRBD2 (7 bases each). Sequences were obtained from memory CD4+ T cells from blood. The clonotype originates from a female donor in good health, serving as a healthy control. Written as DNA, the CDR3 is TGTGCCAGCAGCACTACAGGGGCGGGAGAGGACAATGAGCAGTTCTTC. The encoded protein is CASSTTGAGEDNEQFF.